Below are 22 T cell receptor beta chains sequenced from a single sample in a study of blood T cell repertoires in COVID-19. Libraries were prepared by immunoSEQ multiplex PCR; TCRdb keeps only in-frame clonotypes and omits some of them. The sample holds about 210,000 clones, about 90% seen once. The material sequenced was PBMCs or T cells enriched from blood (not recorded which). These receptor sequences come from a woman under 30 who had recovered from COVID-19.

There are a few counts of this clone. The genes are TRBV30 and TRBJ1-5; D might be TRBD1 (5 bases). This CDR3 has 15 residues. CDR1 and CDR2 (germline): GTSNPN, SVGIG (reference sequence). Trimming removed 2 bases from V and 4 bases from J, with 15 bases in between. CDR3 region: CAWSRPGPPNQPQHF. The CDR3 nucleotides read TGTGCCTGGAGTAGGCCAGGGCCGCCTAATCAGCCCCAGCATTTT.

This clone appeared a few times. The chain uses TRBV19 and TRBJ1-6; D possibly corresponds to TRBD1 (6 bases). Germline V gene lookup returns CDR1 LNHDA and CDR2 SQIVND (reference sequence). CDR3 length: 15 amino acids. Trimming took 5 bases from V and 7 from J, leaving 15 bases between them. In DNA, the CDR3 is TGTGCCAGTAGTGATCGACAGGTTAGGAATTCACCCCTCCACTTT. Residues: CASSDRQVRNSPLHF.

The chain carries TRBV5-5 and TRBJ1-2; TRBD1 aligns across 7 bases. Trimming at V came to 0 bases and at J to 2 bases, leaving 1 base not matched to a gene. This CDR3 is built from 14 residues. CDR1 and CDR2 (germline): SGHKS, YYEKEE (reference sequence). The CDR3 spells CASSLETGNYGYTF. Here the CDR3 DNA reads TGTGCCAGCAGCTTGGAGACAGGGAACTATGGCTACACCTTC.

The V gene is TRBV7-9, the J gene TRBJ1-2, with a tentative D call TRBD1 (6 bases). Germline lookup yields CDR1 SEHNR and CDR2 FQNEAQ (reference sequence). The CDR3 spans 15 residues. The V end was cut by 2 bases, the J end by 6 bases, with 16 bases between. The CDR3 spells CASSLSREPGDGYTF. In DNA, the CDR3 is TGTGCCAGCAGCTTATCCAGGGAGCCAGGGGATGGCTACACCTTC.

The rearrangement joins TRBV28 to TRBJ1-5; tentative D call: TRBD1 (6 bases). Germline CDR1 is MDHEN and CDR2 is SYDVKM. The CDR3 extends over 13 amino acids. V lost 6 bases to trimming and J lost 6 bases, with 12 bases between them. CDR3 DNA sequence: TGTGCCAGCAGACAGGGTATCATTCAGCCCCAGCATTTT. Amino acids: CASRQGIIQPQHF.

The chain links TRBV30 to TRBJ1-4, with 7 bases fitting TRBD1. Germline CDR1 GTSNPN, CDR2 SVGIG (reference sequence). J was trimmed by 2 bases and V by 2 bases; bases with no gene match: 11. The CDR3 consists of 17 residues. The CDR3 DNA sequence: TGTGCCTGGAGTCCGGCTTCCAGGGGGGCGACTAATGAAAAACTGTTTTTT. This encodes CAWSPASRGATNEKLFF.

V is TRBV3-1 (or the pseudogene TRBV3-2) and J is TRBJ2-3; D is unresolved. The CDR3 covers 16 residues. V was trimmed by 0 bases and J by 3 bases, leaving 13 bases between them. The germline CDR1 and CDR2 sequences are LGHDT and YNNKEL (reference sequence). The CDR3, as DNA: TGTGCCAGCAGCCAAGATATTTCATTCCGGACAGATACGCAGTATTTT. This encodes CASSQDISFRTDTQYF.

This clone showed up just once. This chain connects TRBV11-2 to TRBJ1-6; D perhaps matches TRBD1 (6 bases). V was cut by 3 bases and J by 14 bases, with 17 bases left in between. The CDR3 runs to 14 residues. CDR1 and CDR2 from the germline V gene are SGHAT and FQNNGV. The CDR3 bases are TGTGCCAGCAGCTTCTCCGGGGGGGGCGGGACCCTCCACTTT. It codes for CASSFSGGGGTLHF. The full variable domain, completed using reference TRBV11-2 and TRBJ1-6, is EAGVAQSPRYKIIEKRQSVAFWCNPISGHATLYWYQQILGQGPKLLIQFQNNGVVDDSQLPKDRFSAERLKGVDSTLKIQPAKLEDSAVYLCASSFSGGGGTLHFGNGTRLTVT.

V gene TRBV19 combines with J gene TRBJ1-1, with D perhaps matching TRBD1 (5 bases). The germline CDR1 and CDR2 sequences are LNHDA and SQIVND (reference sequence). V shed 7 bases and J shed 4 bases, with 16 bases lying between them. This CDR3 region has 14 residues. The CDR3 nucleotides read TGTGCCAGTACCGCCTGGGTCGGGGGCACTGAAGCTTTCTTT. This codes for CASTAWVGGTEAFF.

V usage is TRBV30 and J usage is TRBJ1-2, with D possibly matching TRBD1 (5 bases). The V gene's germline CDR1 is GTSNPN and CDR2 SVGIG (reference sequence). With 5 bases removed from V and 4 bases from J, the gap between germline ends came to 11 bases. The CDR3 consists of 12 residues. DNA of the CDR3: TGTGCCTGGGAAATGGGGCCCTATGGCTACACCTTC. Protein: CAWEMGPYGYTF.

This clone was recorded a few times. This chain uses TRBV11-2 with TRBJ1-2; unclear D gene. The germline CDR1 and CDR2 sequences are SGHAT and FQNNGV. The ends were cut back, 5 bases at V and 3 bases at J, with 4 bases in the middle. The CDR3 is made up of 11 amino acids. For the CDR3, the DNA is TGTGCCAGCAGCCCGTACTATGGCTACACCTTC. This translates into CASSPYYGYTF.

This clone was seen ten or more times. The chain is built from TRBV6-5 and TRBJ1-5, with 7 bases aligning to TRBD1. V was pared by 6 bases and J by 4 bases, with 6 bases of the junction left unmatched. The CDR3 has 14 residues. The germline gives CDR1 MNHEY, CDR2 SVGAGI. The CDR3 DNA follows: TGTGCCAGCAGATGGGGACAGACTAATCAGCCCCAGCATTTT. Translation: CASRWGQTNQPQHF.

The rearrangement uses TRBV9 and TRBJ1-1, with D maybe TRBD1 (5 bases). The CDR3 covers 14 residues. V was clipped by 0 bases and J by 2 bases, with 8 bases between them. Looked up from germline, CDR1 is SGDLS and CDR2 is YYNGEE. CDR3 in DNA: TGTGCCAGCAGCGTAGATGGGGCCAACACTGAAGCTTTCTTT. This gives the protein CASSVDGANTEAFF.

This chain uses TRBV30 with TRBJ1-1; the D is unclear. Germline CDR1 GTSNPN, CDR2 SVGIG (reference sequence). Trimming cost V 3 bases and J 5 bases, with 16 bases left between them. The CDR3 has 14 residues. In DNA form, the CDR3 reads TGTGCCTGGAGCCGTCGACAAGGCAGGACTGAAGCTTTCTTT. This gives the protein CAWSRRQGRTEAFF. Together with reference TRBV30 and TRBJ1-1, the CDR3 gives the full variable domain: SQTIHQWPATLVQPVGSPLSLECTVEGTSNPNLYWYRQAAGRGLQLLFYSVGIGQISSEVPQNLSASRPQDRQFILSSKKLLLSDSGFYLCAWSRRQGRTEAFFGQGTRLTVV.

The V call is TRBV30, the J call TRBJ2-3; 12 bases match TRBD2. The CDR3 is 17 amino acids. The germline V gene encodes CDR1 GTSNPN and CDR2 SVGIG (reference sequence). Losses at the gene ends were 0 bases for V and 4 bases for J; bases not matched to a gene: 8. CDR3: CAWSVMRTSGVPDTQYF. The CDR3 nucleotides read TGTGCCTGGAGTGTAATGCGGACTAGCGGGGTGCCAGATACGCAGTATTTT.

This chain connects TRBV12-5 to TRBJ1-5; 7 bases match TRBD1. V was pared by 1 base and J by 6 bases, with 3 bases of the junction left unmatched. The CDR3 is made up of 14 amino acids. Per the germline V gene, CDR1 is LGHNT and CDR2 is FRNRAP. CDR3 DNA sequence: TGTGCTAGTGGTTTGGAGACAGGGCGTCAGCCCCAGCATTTT. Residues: CASGLETGRQPQHF.

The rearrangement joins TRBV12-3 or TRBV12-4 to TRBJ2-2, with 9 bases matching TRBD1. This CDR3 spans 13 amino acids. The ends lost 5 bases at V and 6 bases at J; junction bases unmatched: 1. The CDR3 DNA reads TGTGCCAGCAGTCGACAGGGGGCCGGGGAGCTGTTTTTT. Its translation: CASSRQGAGELFF.

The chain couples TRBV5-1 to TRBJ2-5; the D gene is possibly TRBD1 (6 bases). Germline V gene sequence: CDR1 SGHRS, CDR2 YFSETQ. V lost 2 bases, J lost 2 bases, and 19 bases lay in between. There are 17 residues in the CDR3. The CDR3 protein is CASSFWTVTGPQETQYF. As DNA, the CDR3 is TGCGCCAGCAGCTTTTGGACGGTGACAGGCCCTCAAGAGACCCAGTACTTC.

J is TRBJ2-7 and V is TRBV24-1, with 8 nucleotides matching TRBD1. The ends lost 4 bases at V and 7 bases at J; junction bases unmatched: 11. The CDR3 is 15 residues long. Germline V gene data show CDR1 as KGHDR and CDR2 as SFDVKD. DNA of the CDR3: TGTGCCACCAGTGACTCGGACAGGGCGGATGGGGAGCAGTACTTC. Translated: CATSDSDRADGEQYF.

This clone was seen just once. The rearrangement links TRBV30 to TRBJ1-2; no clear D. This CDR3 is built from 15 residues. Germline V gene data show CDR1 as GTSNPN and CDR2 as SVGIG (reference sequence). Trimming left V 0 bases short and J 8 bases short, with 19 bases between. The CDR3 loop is CAWSVSSGSGRGYTF. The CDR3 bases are TGTGCCTGGAGTGTATCATCGGGGAGCGGGAGGGGCTACACCTTC.

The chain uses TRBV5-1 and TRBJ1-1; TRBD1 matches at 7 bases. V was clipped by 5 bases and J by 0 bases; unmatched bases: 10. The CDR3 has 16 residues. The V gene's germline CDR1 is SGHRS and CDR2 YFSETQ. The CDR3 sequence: CASRDGQVRMNTEAFF. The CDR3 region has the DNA TGCGCCAGCAGGGACGGACAGGTTAGGATGAACACTGAAGCTTTCTTT. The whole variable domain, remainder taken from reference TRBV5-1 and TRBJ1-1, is KAGVTQTPRYLIKTRGQQVTLSCSPISGHRSVSWYQQTPGQGLQFLFEYFSETQRNKGNFPGRFSGRQFSNSRSEMNVSTLELGDSALYLCASRDGQVRMNTEAFFGQGTRLTVV.

The CDR3 nucleotides are TGTGCCATCAGGAGGGAGGTTTCTGGAAACACCATATATTTT. Translating it yields CAIRREVSGNTIYF. The chain uses TRBV10-3 and TRBJ1-3; D remains unclear. This CDR3 spans 14 amino acids. Trimming took 6 bases from V and 1 from J, leaving 10 bases between them. CDR1 is ENHRY and CDR2 is SYGVKD in the germline V gene.